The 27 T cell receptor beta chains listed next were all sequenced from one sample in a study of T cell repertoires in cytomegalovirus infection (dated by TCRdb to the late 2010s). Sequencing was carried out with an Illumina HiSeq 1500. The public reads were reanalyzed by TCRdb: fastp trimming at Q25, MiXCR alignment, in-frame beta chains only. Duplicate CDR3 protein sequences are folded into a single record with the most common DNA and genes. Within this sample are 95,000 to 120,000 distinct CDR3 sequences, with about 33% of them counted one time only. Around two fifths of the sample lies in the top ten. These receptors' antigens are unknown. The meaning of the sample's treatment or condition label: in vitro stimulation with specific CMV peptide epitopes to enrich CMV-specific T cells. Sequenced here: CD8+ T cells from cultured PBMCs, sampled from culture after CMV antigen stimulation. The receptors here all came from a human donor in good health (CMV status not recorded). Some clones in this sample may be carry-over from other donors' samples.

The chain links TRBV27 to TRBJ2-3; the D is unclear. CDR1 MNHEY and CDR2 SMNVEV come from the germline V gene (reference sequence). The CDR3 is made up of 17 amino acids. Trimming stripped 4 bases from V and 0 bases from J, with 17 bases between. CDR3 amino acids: CASSSSPESPSTDTQYF. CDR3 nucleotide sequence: TGTGCCAGCAGTTCCTCCCCTGAGTCGCCTAGCACAGATACGCAGTATTTT.

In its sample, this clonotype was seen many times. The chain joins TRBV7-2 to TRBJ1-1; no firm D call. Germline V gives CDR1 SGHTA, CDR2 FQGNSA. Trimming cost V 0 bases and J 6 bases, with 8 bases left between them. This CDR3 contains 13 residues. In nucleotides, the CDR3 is TGTGCCAGCAGCTTAGCAGCCAGCGCTGAAGCTTTCTTT. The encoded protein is CASSLAASAEAFF.

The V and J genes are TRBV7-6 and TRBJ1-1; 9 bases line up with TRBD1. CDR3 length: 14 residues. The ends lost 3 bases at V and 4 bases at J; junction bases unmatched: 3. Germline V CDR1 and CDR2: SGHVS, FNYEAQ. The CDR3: CASSFGTGSTEAFF. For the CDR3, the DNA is TGTGCCAGCAGCTTCGGGACAGGGAGCACTGAAGCTTTCTTT.

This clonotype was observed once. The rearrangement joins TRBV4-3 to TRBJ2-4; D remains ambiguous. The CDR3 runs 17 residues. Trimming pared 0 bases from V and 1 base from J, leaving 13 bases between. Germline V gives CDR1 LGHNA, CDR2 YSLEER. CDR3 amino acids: CASSQEMVYGAKNIQYF. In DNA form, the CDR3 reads TGCGCCAGCAGCCAAGAAATGGTTTACGGGGCCAAAAACATTCAGTACTTC.

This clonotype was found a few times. DNA for the CDR3: TGTGCCAGCAGTTACAATCCGGAGATGAACACTGAAGCTTTCTTT. Translating gives CASSYNPEMNTEAFF. The chain carries TRBV6-5 and TRBJ1-1; unclear D gene. The CDR3 is 15 amino acids. CDR1 and CDR2 from the germline V gene are MNHEY and SVGAGI. Trimming took 2 bases from V and 0 from J, leaving 10 bases between them.

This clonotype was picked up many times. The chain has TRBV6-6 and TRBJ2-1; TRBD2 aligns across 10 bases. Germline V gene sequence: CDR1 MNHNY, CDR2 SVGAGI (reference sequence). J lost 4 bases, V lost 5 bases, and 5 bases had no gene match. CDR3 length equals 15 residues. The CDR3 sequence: CASSTKAGGYNEQFF. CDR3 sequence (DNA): TGTGCCAGCAGTACCAAAGCGGGGGGGTACAATGAGCAGTTCTTC.

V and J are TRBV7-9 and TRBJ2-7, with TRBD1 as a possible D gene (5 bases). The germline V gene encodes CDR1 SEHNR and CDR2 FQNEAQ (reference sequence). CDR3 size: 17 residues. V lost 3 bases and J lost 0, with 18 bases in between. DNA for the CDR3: TGTGCCAGCAGCTTCTTCCGTGGGGCACAGAGCTCCTACGAGCAGTACTTC. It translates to CASSFFRGAQSSYEQYF. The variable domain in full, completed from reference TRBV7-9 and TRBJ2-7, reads DTGVSQNPRHKITKRGQNVTFRCDPISEHNRLYWYRQTLGQGPEFLTYFQNEAQLEKSRLLSDRFSAERPKGSFSTLEIQRTEQGDSAMYLCASSFFRGAQSSYEQYFGPGTRLTVT.

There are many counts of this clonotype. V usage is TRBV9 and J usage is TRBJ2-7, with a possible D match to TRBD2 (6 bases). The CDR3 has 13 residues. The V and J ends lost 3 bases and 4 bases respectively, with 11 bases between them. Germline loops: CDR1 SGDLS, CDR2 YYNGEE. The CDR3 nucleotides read TGTGCCAGCAGCGCCTACGGGGGTTACGAGCAGTACTTC. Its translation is CASSAYGGYEQYF.

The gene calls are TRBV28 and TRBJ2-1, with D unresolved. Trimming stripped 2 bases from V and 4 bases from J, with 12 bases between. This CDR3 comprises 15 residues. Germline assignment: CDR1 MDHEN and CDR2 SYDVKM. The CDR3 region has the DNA TGTGCCAGCAGTTTAGGTGGGAATGGTTACAATGAGCAGTTCTTC. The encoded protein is CASSLGGNGYNEQFF.

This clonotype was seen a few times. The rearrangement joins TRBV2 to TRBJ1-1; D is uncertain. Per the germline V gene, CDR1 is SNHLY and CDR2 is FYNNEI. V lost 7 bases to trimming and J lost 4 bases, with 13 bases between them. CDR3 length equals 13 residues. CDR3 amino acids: CASTPYKGTEAFF. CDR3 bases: TGTGCCAGCACACCATATAAGGGCACTGAAGCTTTCTTT.

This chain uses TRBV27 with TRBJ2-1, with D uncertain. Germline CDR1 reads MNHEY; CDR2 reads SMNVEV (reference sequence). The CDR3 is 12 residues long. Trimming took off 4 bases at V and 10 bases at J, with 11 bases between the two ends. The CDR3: CASSSPSGEQFF. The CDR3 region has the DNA TGTGCCAGCAGTTCACCTTCCGGGGAGCAGTTCTTC.

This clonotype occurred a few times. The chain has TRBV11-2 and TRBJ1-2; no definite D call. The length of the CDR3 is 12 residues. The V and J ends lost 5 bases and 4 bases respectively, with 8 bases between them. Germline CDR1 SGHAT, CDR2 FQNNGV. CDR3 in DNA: TGTGCCAGCAGCCCGCGGTCCTATGGCTACACCTTC. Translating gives CASSPRSYGYTF.

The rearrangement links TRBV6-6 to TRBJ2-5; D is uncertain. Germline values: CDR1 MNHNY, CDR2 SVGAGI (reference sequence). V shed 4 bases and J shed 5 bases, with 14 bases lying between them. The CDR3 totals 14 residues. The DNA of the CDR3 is TGTGCCAGCAGTTTACTCGCCAGGTTGGAGACCCAGTACTTC. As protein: CASSLLARLETQYF.

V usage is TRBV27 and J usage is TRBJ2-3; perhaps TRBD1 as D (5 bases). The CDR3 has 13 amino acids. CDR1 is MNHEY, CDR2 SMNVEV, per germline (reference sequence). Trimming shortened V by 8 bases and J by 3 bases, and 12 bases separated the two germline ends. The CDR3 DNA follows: TGTGCCAGCGGCAGGGTGATGACAGATACGCAGTATTTT. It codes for CASGRVMTDTQYF.

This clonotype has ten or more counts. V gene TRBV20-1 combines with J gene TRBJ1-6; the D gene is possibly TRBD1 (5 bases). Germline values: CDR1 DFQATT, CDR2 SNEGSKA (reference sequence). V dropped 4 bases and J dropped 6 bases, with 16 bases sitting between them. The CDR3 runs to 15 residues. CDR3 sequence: CSANIPGRINSPLHF. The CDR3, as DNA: TGCAGTGCTAATATCCCGGGACGGATTAATTCACCCCTCCACTTT.

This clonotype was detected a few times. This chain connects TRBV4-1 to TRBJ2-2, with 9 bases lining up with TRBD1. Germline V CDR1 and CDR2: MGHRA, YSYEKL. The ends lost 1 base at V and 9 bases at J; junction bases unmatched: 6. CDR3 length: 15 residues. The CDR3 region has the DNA TGCGCCAGCAGCCAAGTCCCGGGACAGGGTAGGGAGCTGTTTTTT. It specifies CASSQVPGQGRELFF.

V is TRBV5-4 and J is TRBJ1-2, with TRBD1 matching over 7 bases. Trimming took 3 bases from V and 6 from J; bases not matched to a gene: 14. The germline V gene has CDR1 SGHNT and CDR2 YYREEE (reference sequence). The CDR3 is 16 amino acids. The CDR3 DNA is TGTGCCAGCAGCTCGATAGACAGGGCGTTAGGAAATGGCTACACCTTC. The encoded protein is CASSSIDRALGNGYTF.

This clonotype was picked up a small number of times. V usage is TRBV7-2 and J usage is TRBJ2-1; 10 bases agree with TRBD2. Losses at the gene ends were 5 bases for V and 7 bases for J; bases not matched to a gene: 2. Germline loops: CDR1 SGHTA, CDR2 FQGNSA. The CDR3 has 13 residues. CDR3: CASSRTSGNEQFF. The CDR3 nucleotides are TGTGCCAGCAGCCGGACTAGCGGTAATGAGCAGTTCTTC.

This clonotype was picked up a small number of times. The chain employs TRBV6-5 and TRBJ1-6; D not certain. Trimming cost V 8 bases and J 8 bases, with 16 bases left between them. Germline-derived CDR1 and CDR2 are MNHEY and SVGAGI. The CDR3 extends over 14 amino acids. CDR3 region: CASGEVSWDSPLHF. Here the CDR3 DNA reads TGTGCCAGCGGGGAGGTGAGCTGGGATTCACCCCTCCACTTT.

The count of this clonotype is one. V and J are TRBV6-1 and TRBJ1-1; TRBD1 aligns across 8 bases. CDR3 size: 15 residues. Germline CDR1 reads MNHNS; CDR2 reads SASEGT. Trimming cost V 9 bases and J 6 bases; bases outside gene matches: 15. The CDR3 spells CASTSSTGASSEAFF. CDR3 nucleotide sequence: TGTGCCAGTACATCCTCGACAGGGGCGAGTTCTGAAGCTTTCTTT.

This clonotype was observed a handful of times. CDR3 sequence reads: CASSLEGELAGRYEQYF. DNA of the CDR3: TGTGCCAGCAGCTTAGAGGGGGAACTAGCGGGGCGCTACGAGCAGTACTTC. The chain carries TRBV7-2 and TRBJ2-7; 10 bases map to TRBD2. Per germline, CDR1 SGHTA and CDR2 FQGNSA. The CDR3 is 17 amino acids. The ends lost 1 base at V and 3 bases at J; junction bases unmatched: 9.

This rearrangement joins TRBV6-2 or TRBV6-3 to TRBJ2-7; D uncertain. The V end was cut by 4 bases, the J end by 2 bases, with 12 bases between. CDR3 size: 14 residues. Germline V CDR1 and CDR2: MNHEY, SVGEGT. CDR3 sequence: CASSSPFLTYEQYF. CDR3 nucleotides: TGTGCCAGCAGTTCCCCATTCCTCACCTACGAGCAGTACTTC.

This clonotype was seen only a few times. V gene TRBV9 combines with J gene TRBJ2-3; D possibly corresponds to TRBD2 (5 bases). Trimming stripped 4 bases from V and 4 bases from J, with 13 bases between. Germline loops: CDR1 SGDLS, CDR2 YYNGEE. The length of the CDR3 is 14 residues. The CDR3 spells CASSPGGGPDTQYF. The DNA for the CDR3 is TGTGCCAGCAGCCCGGGTGGCGGGCCAGATACGCAGTATTTT.

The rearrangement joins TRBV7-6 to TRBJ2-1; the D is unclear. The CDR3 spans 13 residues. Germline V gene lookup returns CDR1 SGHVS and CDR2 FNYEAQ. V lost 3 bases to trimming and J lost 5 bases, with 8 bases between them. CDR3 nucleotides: TGTGCCAGCAGCTTGGAGATGGACAATGAGCAGTTCTTC. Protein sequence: CASSLEMDNEQFF. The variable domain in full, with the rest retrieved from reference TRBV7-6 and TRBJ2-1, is GAGVSQSPRYKVTKRGQDVALRCDPISGHVSLYWYRQALGQGPEFLTYFNYEAQQDKSGLPNDRFSAERPEGSISTLTIQRTEQRDSAMYRCASSLEMDNEQFFGPGTRLTVL.

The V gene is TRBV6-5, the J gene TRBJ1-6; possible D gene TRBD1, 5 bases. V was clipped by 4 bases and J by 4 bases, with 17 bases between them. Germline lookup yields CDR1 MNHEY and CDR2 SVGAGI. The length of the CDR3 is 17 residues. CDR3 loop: CASSSSRVGGYNSPLHF. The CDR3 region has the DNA TGTGCCAGCAGTTCCAGCAGGGTGGGGGGATATAATTCACCCCTCCACTTT.

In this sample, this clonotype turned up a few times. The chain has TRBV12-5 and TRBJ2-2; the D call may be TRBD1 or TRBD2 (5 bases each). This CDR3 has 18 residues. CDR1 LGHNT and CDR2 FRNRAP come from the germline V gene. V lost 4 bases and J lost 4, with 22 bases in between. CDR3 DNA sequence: TGTGCTAGTGGTTGGACTCTCCAGGGTTCGTTTCCCACCGGGGAGCTGTTTTTT. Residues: CASGWTLQGSFPTGELFF.

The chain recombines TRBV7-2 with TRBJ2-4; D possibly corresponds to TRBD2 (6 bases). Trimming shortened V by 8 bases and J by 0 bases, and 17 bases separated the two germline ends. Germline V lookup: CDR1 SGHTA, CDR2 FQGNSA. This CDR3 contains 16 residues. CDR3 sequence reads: CASLPTAGLAKNIQYF. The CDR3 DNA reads TGTGCCAGCCTCCCGACGGCGGGGCTAGCCAAAAACATTCAGTACTTC.